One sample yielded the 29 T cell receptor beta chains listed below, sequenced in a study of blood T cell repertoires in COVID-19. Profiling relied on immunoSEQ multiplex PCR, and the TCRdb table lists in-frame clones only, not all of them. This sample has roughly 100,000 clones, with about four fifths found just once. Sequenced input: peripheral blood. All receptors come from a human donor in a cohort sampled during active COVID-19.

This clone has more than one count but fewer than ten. The CDR3 coding sequence is TGTGCCAGCATCGACAGGGGGTATAGCAATCAGCCCCAGCATTTT. Amino acids: CASIDRGYSNQPQHF. The chain employs TRBV5-8 and TRBJ1-5, with 9 bases matching TRBD1. The junction had 4 bases not matched to a gene; V was cut back by 6 bases and J by 0 bases. There are 15 residues in the CDR3. Germline V CDR1 and CDR2: SGHTS, YDEGEE.

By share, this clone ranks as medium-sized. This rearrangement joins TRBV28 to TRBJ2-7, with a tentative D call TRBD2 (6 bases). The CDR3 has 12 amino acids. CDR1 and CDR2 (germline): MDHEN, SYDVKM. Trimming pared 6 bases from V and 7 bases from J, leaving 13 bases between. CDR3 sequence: CASSPGTREQYF. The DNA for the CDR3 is TGTGCCAGCAGCCCCGGGACTCGGGAGCAGTACTTC.

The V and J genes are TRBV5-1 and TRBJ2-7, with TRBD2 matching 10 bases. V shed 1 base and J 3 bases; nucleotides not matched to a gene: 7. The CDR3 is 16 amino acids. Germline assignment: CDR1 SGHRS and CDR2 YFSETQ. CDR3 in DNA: TGCGCCAGCAGCTTGCGAACTAGCGGGGTTCTCTACGAGCAGTACTTC. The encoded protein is CASSLRTSGVLYEQYF.

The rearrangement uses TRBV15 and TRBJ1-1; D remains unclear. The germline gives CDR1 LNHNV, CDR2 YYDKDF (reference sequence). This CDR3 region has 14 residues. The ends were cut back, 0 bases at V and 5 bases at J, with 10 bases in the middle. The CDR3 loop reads CATSRDRAGTEAFF. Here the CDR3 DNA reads TGTGCCACCAGCAGAGATAGGGCGGGGACTGAAGCTTTCTTT.

In DNA, the CDR3 is TGTGCCAGCAGCTTGAGGACTAGCGGAACCTACGAGCAGTACTTC. Protein: CASSLRTSGTYEQYF. The chain combines TRBV3-1 (or the pseudogene TRBV3-2) with TRBJ2-7; 10 nucleotides align to TRBD2. The CDR3 runs 15 residues. CDR1 LGHDT and CDR2 YNNKEL come from the germline V gene (reference sequence). V dropped 5 bases and J dropped 2; count of bases not matched to a gene: 6.

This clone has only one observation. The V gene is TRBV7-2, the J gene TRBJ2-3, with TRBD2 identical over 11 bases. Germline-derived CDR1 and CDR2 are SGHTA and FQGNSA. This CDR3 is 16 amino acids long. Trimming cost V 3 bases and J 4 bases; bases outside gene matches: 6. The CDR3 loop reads CASSLIGLAGADTQYF. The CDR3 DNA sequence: TGTGCCAGCAGCTTGATAGGACTAGCGGGCGCAGATACGCAGTATTTT.

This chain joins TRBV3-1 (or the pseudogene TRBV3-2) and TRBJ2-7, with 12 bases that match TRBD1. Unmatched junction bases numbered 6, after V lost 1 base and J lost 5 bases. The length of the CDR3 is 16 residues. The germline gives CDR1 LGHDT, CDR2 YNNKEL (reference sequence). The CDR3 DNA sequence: TGTGCCAGCAGCCAAGTGGCGGGACAGGGGGCCCACGAGCAGTACTTC. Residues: CASSQVAGQGAHEQYF.

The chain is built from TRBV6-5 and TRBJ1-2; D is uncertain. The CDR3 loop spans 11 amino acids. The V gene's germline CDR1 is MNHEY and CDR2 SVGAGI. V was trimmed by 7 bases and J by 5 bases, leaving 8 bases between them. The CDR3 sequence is CASTGGYGYTF. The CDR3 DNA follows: TGTGCCAGCACCGGCGGTTATGGCTACACCTTC.

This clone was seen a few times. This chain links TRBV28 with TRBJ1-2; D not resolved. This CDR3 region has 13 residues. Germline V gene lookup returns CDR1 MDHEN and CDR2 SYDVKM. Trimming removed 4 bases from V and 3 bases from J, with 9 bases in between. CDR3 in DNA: TGTGCCAGCAGTTCTCCGGTCGACTATGGCTACACCTTC. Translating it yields CASSSPVDYGYTF.

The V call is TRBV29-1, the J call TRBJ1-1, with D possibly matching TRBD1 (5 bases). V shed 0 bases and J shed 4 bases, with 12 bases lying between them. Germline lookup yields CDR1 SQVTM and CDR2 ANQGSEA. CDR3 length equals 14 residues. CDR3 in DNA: TGCAGCGTTGAAGAAATAAGGGGCCTCACTGAAGCTTTCTTT. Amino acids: CSVEEIRGLTEAFF.

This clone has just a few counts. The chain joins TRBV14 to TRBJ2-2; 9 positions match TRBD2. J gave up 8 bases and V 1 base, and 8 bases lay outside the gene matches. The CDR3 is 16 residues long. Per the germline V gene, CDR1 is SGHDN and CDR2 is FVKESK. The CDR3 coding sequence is TGTGCCAGCAGCCAAGTAGCGGGAGTACTTACTGGGGAGCTGTTTTTT. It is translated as CASSQVAGVLTGELFF.

DNA for the CDR3: TGTGCCAGTAGTACAGGGGTAGGTATGGGCAATCAGCCCCAGCATTTT. Protein: CASSTGVGMGNQPQHF. The chain employs TRBV19 and TRBJ1-5; D is possibly TRBD1 (6 bases). The CDR3 totals 16 residues. V was clipped by 4 bases and J by 2 bases, with 15 bases between them. Germline V gene data show CDR1 as LNHDA and CDR2 as SQIVND (reference sequence).

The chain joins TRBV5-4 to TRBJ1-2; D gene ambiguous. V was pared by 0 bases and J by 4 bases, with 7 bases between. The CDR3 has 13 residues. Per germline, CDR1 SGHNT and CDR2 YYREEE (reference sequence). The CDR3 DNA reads TGTGCCAGCAGCTTGGACAGCACCTATGGCTACACCTTC. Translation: CASSLDSTYGYTF.

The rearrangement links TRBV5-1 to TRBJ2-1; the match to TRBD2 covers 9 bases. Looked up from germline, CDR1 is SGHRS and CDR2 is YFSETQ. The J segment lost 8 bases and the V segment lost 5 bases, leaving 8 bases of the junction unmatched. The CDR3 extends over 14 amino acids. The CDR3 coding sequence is TGCGCCAGCAGATACGGGACTAGCTCGGATGAGCAGTTCTTC. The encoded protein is CASRYGTSSDEQFF. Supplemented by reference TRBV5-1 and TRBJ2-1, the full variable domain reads KAGVTQTPRYLIKTRGQQVTLSCSPISGHRSVSWYQQTPGQGLQFLFEYFSETQRNKGNFPGRFSGRQFSNSRSEMNVSTLELGDSALYLCASRYGTSSDEQFFGPGTRLTVL.

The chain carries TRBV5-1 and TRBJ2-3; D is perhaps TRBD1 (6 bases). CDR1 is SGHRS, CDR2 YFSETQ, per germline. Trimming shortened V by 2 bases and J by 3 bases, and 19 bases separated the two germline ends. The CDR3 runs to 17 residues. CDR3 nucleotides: TGCGCCAGCAGCTTAAAGTGGCCAGGGGTAGAAACAGATACGCAGTATTTT. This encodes CASSLKWPGVETDTQYF.

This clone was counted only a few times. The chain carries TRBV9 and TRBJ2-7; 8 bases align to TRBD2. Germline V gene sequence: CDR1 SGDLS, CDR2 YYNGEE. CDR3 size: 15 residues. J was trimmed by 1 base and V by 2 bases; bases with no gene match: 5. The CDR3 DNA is TGTGCCAGCAGCGTCGATAGCGGGACATCCTACGAGCAGTACTTC. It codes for CASSVDSGTSYEQYF.

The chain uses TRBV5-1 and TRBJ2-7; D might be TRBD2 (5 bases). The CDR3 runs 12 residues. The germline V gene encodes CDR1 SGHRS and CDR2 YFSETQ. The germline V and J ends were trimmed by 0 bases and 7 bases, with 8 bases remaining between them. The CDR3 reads CASSLDEREQYF. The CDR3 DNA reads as TGCGCCAGCAGCTTGGACGAGCGGGAGCAGTACTTC.

CDR3 bases: TGTGCCAGCGGAGGGAATCACGCCATCGAGCAGTACTTC. As protein: CASGGNHAIEQYF. The chain carries TRBV13 and TRBJ2-7; the D gene is possibly TRBD2 (6 bases). This CDR3 has 13 amino acids. Trimming left V 8 bases short and J 6 bases short, with 17 bases between. CDR1 is PRHDT, CDR2 FYEKMQ, per germline (reference sequence). The full variable domain, with the rest looked up from reference TRBV13 and TRBJ2-7, is AAGVIQSPRHLIKEKRETATLKCYPIPRHDTVYWYQQGPGQDPQFLISFYEKMQSDKGSIPDRFSAQQFSDYHSELNMSSLELGDSALYFCASGGNHAIEQYFGPGTRLTVT.

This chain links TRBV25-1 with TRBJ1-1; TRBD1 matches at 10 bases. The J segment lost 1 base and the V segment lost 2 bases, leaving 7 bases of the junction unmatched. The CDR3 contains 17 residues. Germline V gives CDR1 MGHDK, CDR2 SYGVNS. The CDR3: CASSEAGTGAPNTEAFF. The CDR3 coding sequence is TGTGCCAGCAGTGAAGCCGGGACAGGGGCTCCGAACACTGAAGCTTTCTTT.

The CDR3 DNA follows: TGTGCCAGCAGTCGGACTACCTCCTACAATGAGCAGTTCTTC. Its translation: CASSRTTSYNEQFF. The chain is built from TRBV7-2 and TRBJ2-1; perhaps TRBD2 as D (6 bases). V lost 6 bases and J 0 bases, leaving 9 bases between the germline ends. Germline lookup yields CDR1 SGHTA and CDR2 FQGNSA. The CDR3 has 14 amino acids.

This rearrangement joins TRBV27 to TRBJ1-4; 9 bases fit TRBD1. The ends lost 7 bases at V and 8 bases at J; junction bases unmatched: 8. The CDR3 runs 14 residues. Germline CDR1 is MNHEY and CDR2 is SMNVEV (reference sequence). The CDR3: CASTRTGGPEKLFF. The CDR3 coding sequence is TGTGCCAGCACCCGCACAGGGGGCCCAGAAAAACTGTTTTTT. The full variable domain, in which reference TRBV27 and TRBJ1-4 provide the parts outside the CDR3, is EAQVTQNPRYLITVTGKKLTVTCSQNMNHEYMSWYRQDPGLGLRQIYYSMNVEVTDKGDVPEGYKVSRKEKRNFPLILESPSPNQTSLYFCASTRTGGPEKLFFGSGTQLSVL.

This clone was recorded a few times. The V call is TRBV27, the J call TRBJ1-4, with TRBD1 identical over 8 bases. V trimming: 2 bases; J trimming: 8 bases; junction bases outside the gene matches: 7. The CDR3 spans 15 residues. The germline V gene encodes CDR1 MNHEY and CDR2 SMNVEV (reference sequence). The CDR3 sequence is CASSLRWTGREKLFF. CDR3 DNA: TGTGCCAGCAGTTTAAGGTGGACAGGGCGGGAAAAACTGTTTTTT.

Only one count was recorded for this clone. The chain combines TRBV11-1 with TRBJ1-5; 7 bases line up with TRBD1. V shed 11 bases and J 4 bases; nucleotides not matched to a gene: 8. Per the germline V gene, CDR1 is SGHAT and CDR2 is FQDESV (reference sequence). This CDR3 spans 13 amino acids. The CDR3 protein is CAPRGAANQPQHF. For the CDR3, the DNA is TGTGCCCCCAGGGGGGCAGCAAATCAGCCCCAGCATTTT.

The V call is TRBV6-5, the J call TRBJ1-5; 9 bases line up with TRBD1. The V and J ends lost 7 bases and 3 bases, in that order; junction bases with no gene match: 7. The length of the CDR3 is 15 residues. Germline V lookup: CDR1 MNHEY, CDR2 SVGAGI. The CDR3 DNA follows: TGTGCCAGCACCCCCGGGACAGGGCTCAATCAGCCCCAGCATTTT. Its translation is CASTPGTGLNQPQHF.

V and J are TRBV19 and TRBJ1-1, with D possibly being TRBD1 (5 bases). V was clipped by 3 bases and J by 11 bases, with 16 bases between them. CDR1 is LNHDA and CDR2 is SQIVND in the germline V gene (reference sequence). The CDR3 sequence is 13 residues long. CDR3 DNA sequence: TGTGCCAGTAGTATCGCGGGGCTACCATCGGCTTTCTTT. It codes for CASSIAGLPSAFF.

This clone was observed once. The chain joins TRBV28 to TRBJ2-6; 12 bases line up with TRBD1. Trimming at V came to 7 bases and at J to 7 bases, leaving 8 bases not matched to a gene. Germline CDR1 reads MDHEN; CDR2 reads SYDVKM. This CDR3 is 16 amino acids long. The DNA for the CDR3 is TGTGCCAGCACCCTCCAGGGACAGGGGGCAGCCAACGTCCTGACTTTC. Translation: CASTLQGQGAANVLTF.

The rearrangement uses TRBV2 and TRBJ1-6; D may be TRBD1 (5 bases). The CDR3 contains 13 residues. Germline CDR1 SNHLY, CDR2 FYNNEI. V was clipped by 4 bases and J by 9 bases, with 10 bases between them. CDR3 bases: TGTGCCAGCAGTGGAAGGACACTTTCACCCCTCCACTTT. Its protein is CASSGRTLSPLHF.

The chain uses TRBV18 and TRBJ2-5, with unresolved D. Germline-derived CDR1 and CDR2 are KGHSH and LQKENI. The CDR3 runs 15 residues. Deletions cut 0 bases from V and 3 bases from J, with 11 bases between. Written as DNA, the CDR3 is TGTGCCAGCTCACCACCCTCGTACAGAGAAGAGACCCAGTACTTC. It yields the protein CASSPPSYREETQYF.

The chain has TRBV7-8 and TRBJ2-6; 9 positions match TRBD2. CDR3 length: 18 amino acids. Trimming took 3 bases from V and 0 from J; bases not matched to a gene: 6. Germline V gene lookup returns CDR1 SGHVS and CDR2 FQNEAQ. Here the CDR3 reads CASSLSRLAVSGANVLTF. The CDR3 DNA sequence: TGTGCCAGCAGCTTGTCAAGACTAGCGGTCTCTGGGGCCAACGTCCTGACTTTC.